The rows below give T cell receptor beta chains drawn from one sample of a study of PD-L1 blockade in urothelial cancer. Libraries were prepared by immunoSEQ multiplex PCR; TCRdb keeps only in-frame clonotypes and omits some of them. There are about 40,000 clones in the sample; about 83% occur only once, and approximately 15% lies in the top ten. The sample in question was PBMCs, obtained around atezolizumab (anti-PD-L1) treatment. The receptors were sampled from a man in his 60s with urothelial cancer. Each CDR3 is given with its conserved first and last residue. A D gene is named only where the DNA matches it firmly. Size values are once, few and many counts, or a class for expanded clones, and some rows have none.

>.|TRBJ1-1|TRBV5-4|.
CASSQGTTSTNTEAFF
TGTGCCAGCAGCCAAGGGACAACTTCTACGAACACTGAAGCTTTCTTT
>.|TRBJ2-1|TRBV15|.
CATSRDPSAEQFF
TGTGCCACCAGCAGAGACCCTAGTGCGGAGCAGTTCTTC
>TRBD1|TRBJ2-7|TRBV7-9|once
CASTPGWGTGDGSEQYF
TGTGCCAGCACCCCCGGGTGGGGGACAGGGGACGGGTCCGAGCAGTACTTC
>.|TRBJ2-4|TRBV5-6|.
CASSRQNLKNIQYF
TGTGCCAGCAGCCGACAGAATTTAAAAAACATTCAGTACTTC
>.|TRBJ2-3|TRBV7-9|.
CASSPIDTQYF
TGTGCCAGCAGCCCCATAGATACGCAGTATTTT
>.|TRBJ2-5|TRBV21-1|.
CASSKEGQGETQYF
TGTGCCAGCAGCAAAGAGGGACAGGGGGAGACCCAGTACTTC
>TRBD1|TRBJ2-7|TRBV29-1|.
CSVRQGAYEQYF
TGCAGCGTTCGACAGGGGGCCTACGAGCAGTACTTC
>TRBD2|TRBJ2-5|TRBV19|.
CASSIGSGSRTETQYF
TGTGCCAGTAGTATAGGTAGCGGGTCAAGGACGGAGACCCAGTACTTC
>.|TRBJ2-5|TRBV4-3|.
CASSQGLGVETQYF
TGCGCCAGCAGCCAGGGTTTAGGGGTCGAGACCCAGTACTTC
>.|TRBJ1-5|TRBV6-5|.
CASRSQGGQPQHF
TGTGCCAGCAGGTCTCAGGGAGGGCAGCCCCAGCATTTT
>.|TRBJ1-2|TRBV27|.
CASSPGGYGYTF
TGTGCCAGCAGTCCCGGAGGCTATGGCTACACCTTC
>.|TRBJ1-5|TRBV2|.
CASSDRGNSNQPQHF
TGTGCCAGCAGTGATCGGGGGAATAGCAATCAGCCCCAGCATTTT
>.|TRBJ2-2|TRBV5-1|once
CASSLARVNTGELFF
TGCGCCAGCAGCTTGGCCAGGGTTAACACCGGGGAGCTGTTTTTT
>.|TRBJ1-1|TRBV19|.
CASYQNTEAFF
TGTGCCAGCTACCAGAACACTGAAGCTTTCTTT
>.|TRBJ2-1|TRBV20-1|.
CSASRGNEQFF
TGCAGTGCTAGCAGGGGAAATGAGCAGTTCTTC
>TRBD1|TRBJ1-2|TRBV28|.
CASTLGTVNYGYTF
TGTGCCAGCACCCTCGGGACAGTTAACTATGGCTACACCTTC
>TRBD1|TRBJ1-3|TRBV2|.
CASNGDSRNTIYF
TGTGCCAGCAATGGGGACAGCCGAAACACCATATATTTT
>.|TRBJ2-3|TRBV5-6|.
CASSPRRGWTDTQYF
TGTGCCAGCAGCCCCCGAAGGGGTTGGACAGATACGCAGTATTTT
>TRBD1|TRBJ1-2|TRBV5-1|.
CASSSGGTGVYGYTF
TGCGCCAGCAGCTCTGGAGGGACAGGGGTGTACGGCTACACCTTC
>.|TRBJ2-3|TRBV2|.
CASSRLFSTDTQYF
TGTGCCAGCAGTCGACTATTTAGCACAGATACGCAGTATTTT
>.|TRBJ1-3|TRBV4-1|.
CASSQGGAATSGNTIYF
TGCGCCAGCAGCCAAGGGGGCGCGGCCACTTCTGGAAACACCATATATTTT
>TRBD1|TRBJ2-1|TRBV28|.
CAIQGTEHNEQFF
TGTGCCATCCAAGGGACAGAGCACAATGAGCAGTTCTTC
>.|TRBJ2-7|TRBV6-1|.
CASSKGGTYEQYF
TGTGCCAGCTCGAAAGGGGGTACCTACGAGCAGTACTTC
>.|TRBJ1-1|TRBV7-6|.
CASSFSGTLNTEAFF
TGTGCCAGCAGCTTCAGCGGGACTCTGAACACTGAAGCTTTCTTT
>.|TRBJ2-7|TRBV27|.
CASSFLQGSDEQYF
TGTGCCAGCAGTTTTCTCCAGGGTTCTGACGAGCAGTACTTC
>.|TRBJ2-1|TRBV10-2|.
CASRPAAPYNEQFF
TGCGCCAGCAGGCCCGCGGCTCCCTACAATGAGCAGTTCTTC
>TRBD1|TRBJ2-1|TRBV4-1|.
CASSQRLPGQGWNEQFF
TGCGCCAGCAGCCAAAGACTTCCGGGACAGGGTTGGAATGAGCAGTTCTTC
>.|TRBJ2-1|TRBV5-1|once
CASSLSGGGGDEQFF
TGCGCCAGCAGCTTGAGCGGCGGGGGCGGGGATGAGCAGTTCTTC
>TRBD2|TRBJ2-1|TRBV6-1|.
CASRSGRAGHEQFF
TGTGCCAGCAGAAGCGGGAGGGCCGGGCATGAGCAGTTCTTC
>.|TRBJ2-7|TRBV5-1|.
CASSNKTGTLYEQYF
TGCGCCAGCAGCAACAAGACAGGCACCCTCTACGAGCAGTACTTC
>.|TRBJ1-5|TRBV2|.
CASSERSGQPQHF
TGTGCCAGCAGTGAACGTTCGGGACAGCCCCAGCATTTT
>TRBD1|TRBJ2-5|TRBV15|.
CATSRGGAGGGETQYF
TGTGCCACCAGCAGAGGGGGGGCAGGGGGCGGGGAGACCCAGTACTTC
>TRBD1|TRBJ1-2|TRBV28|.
CASRPGQEDTYGYTF
TGTGCCAGCAGACCAGGACAGGAAGACACCTATGGCTACACCTTC
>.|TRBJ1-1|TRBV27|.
CASSPQGNTEAFF
TGTGCCAGCAGTCCTCAGGGAAACACTGAAGCTTTCTTT
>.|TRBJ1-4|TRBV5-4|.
CASSSRDFEKLFF
TGTGCCAGCAGCTCAAGGGACTTTGAAAAACTGTTTTTT
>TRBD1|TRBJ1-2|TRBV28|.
CASSSTGVGGYTF
TGTGCCAGCAGTTCGACAGGGGTAGGTGGCTACACCTTC
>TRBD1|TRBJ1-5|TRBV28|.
CASSRGLSPQHF
TGTGCCAGCTCCAGGGGGCTATCGCCCCAGCATTTT
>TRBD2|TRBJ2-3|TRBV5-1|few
CASRSGLAGGLTDTQYF
TGCGCCAGCAGAAGCGGACTAGCGGGGGGACTCACAGATACGCAGTATTTT
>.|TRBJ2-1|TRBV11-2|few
CASSLERIPSYNEQFF
TGTGCCAGCAGCTTAGAGCGGATACCCTCCTACAATGAGCAGTTCTTC